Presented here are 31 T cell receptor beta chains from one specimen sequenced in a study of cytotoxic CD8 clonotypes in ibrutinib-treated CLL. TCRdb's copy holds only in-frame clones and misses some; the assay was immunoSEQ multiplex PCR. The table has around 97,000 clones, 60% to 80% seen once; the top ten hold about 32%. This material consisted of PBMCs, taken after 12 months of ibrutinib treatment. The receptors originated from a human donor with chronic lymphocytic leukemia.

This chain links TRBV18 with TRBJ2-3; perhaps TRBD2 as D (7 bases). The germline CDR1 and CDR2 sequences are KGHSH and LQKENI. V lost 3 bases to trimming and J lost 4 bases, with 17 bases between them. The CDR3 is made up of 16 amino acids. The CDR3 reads CASSPPGLRGADTQYF. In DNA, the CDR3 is TGTGCCAGCTCACCTCCGGGACTAAGGGGGGCAGATACGCAGTATTTT.

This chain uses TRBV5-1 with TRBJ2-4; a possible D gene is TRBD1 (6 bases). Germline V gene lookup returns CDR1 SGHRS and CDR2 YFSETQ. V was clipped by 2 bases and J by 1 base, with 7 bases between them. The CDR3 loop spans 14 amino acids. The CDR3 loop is CASSLDRAKNIQYF. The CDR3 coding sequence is TGCGCCAGCAGCTTAGACAGGGCCAAAAACATTCAGTACTTC.

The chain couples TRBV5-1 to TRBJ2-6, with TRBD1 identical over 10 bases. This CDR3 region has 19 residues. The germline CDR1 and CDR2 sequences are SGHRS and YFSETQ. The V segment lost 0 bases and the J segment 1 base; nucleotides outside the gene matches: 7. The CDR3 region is CASSLAGTGDVSGANVLTF. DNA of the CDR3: TGCGCCAGCAGCTTGGCCGGGACAGGGGATGTATCTGGGGCCAACGTCCTGACTTTC.

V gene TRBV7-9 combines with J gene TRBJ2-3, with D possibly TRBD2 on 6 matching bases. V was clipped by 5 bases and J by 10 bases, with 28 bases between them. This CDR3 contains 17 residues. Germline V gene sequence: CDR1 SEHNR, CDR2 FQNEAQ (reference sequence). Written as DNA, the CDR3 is TGTGCCAGCAGCCTCCAAACCGGGACTTTCTCGCCCCCGTCGCAGTATTTT. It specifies CASSLQTGTFSPPSQYF. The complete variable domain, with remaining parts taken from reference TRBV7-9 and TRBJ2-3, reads DTGVSQNPRHKITKRGQNVTFRCDPISEHNRLYWYRQTLGQGPEFLTYFQNEAQLEKSRLLSDRFSAERPKGSFSTLEIQRTEQGDSAMYLCASSLQTGTFSPPSQYFGPGTRLTVL.

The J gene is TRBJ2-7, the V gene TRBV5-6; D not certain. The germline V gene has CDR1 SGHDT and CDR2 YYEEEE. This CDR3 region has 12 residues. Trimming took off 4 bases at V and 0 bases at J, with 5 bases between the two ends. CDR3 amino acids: CASSPGSYEQYF. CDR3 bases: TGTGCCAGCAGCCCCGGCTCCTACGAGCAGTACTTC.

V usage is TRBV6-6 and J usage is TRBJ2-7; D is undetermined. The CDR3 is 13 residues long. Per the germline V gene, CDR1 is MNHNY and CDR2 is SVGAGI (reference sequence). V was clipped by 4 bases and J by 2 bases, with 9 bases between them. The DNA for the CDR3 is TGTGCCAGCAGTTTAGGACGGACCTACGAGCAGTACTTC. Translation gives CASSLGRTYEQYF.

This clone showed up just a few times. CDR3 amino acids: CASSQGSEQYF. CDR3 sequence (DNA): TGCGCCAGCAGCCAAGGATCCGAGCAGTACTTC. The genes are TRBV4-3 and TRBJ2-7, with unresolved D. This CDR3 has 11 amino acids. The germline V gene encodes CDR1 LGHNA and CDR2 YSLEER. Between the trimmed V and J ends, which lost 1 base and 6 bases, there was a span of 4 bases.

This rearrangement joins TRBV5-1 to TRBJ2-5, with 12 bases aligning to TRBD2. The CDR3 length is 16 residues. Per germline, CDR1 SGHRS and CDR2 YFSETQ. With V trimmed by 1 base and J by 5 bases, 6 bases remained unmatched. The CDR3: CASSLPSGGAFETQYF. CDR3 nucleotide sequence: TGCGCCAGCAGCTTGCCTAGCGGGGGGGCCTTTGAGACCCAGTACTTC.

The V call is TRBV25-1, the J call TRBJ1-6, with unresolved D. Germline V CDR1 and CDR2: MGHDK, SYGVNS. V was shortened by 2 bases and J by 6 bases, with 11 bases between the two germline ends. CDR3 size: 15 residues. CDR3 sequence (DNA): TGTGCCAGCAGTGAAGTAAGGGCAGCTAATTCACCCCTCCACTTT. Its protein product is CASSEVRAANSPLHF.

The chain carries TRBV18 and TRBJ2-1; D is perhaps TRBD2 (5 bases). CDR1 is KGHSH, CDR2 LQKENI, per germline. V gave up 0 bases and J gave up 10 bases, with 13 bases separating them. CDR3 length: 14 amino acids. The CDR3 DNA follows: TGTGCCAGCTCACCACCGGAGGCGGCGAGAGAGCAGTTCTTC. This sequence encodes CASSPPEAAREQFF.

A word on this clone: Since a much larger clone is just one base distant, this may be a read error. CDR3 amino acids: CASSSGTSSYNEQFF. Written as DNA, the CDR3 is TGTGCCAGCAGCTCCGGGACAAGCTCCTACAATGAGCAGTTCTTC. The chain is built from TRBV7-3 and TRBJ2-1; perhaps TRBD1 as D (6 bases). The ends were cut back, 4 bases at V and 0 bases at J, with 10 bases in the middle. The CDR3 covers 15 residues. From germline, CDR1 is SGHTA and CDR2 FQGTGA.

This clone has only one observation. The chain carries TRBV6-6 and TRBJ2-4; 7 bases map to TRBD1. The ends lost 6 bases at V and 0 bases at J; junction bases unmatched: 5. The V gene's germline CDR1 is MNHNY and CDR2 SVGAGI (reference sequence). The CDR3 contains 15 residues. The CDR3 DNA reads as TGTGCCAGCAGCACGACAGGGCTAGCCAAAAACATTCAGTACTTC. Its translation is CASSTTGLAKNIQYF.

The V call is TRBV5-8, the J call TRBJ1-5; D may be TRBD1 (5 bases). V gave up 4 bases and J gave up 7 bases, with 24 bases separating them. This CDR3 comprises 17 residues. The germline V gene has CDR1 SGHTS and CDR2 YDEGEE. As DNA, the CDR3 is TGTGCCAGCAGCCATCTCCTCGCGGGGGACGGGAACCAGCCCCAGCATTTT. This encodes CASSHLLAGDGNQPQHF.

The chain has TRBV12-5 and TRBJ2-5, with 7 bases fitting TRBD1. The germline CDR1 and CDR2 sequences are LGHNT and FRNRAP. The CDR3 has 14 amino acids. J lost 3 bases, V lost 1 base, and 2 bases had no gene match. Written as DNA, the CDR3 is TGTGCTAGTGGTTTGGGTACAGGGGAAGAGACCCAGTACTTC. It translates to CASGLGTGEETQYF.

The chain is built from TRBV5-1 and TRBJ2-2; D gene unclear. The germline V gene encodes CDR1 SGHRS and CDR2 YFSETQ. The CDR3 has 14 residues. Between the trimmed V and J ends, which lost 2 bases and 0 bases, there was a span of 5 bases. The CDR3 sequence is CASSFTANTGELFF. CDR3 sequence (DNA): TGCGCCAGCAGCTTCACCGCGAACACCGGGGAGCTGTTTTTT.

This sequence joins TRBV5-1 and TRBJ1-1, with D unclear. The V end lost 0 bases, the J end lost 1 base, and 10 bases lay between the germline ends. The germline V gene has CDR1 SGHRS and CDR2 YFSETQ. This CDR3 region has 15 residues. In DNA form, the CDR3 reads TGCGCCAGCAGCTTGGAATCCCCCCCGAACACTGAAGCTTTCTTT. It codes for CASSLESPPNTEAFF.

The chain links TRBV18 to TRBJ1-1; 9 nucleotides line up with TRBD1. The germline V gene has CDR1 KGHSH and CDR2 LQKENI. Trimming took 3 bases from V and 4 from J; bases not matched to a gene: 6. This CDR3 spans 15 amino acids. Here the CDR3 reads CASSPRTGAGTEAFF. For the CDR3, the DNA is TGTGCCAGCTCACCCCGGACAGGGGCGGGCACTGAAGCTTTCTTT.

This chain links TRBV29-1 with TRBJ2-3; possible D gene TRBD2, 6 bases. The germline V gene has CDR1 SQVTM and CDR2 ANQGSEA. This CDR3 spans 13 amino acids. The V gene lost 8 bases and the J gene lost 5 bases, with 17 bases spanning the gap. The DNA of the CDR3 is TGCAGCCCTCGGAGGGTTGGGGGAGATACGCAGTATTTT. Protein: CSPRRVGGDTQYF.

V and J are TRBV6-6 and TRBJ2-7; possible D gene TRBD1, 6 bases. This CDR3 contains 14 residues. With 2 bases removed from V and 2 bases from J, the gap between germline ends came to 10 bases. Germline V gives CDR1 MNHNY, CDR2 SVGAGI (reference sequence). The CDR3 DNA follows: TGTGCCAGCAGTTACGCAGGGGAGACCTACGAGCAGTACTTC. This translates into CASSYAGETYEQYF.

CDR3 residues: CASSPPGQGTNTGELFF. The CDR3 DNA is TGTGCCAGCTCACCACCGGGACAGGGGACGAACACCGGGGAGCTGTTTTTT. This rearrangement joins TRBV18 to TRBJ2-2; 10 bases agree with TRBD1. Germline CDR1 is KGHSH and CDR2 is LQKENI. The CDR3 loop spans 17 amino acids. Trimming at V came to 0 bases and at J to 0 bases, leaving 1 base not matched to a gene.

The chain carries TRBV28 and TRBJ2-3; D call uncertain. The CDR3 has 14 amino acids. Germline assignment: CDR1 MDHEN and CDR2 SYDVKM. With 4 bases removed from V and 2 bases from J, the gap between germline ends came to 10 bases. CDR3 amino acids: CASSSGIFTDTQYF. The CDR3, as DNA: TGTGCCAGCAGTTCTGGGATATTCACAGATACGCAGTATTTT.

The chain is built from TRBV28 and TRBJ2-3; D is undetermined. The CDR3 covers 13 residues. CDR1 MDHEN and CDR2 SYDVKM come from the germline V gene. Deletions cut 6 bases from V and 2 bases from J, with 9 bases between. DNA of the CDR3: TGTGCCAGCAGCGTGACCCTCACAGATACGCAGTATTTT. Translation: CASSVTLTDTQYF. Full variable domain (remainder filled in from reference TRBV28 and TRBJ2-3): DVKVTQSSRYLVKRTGEKVFLECVQDMDHENMFWYRQDPGLGLRLIYFSYDVKMKEKGDIPEGYSVSREKKERFSLILESASTNQTSMYLCASSVTLTDTQYFGPGTRLTVL.

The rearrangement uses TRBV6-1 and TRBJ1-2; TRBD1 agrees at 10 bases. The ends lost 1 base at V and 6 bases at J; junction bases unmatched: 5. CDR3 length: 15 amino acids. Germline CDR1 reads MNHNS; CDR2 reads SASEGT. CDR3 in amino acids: CASSEGQGALDGYTF. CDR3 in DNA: TGTGCCAGCAGTGAAGGACAGGGGGCCTTGGATGGCTACACCTTC.

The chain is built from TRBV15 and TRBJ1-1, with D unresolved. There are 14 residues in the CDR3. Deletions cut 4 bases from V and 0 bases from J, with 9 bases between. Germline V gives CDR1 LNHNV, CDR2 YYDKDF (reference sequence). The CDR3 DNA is TGTGCCACCAGCACCGGCCGACTGAACACTGAAGCTTTCTTT. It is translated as CATSTGRLNTEAFF. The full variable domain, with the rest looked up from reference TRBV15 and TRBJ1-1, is DAMVIQNPRYQVTQFGKPVTLSCSQTLNHNVMYWYQQKSSQAPKLLFHYYDKDFNNEADTPDNFQSRRPNTSFCFLDIRSPGLGDTAMYLCATSTGRLNTEAFFGQGTRLTVV.

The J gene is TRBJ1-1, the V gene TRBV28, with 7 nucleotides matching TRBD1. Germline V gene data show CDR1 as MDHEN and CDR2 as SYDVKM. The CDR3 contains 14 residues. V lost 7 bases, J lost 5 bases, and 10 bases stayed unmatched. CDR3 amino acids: CASNLITGETEAFF. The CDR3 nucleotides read TGTGCCAGCAATCTCATAACAGGGGAGACTGAAGCTTTCTTT.

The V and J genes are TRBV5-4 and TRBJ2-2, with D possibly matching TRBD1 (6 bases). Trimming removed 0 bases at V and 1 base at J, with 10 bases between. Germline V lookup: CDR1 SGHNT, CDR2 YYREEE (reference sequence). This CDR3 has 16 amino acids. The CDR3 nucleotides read TGTGCCAGCAGCTTGGCCCCGACAGGGAACACCGGGGAGCTGTTTTTT. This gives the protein CASSLAPTGNTGELFF.

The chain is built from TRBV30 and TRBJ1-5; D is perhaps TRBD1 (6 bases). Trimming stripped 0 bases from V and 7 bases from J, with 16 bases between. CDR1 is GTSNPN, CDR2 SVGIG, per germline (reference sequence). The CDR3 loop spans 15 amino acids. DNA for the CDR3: TGTGCCTGGAGTGTACAACAGGGAAGAGGACAGCCCCAGCATTTT. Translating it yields CAWSVQQGRGQPQHF.

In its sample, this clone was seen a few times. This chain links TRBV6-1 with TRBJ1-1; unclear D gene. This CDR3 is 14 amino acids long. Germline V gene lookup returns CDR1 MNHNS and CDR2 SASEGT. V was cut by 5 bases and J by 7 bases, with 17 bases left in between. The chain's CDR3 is CASSKSTPPGEAFF. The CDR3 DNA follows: TGTGCCAGCAGTAAATCGACTCCCCCGGGTGAAGCTTTCTTT.

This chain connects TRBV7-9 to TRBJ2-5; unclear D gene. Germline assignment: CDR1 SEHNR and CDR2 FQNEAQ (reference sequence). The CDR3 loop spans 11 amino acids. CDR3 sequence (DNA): TGTGCGGGCGTTGAGCAAGAGACCCAGTACTTC. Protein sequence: CAGVEQETQYF.

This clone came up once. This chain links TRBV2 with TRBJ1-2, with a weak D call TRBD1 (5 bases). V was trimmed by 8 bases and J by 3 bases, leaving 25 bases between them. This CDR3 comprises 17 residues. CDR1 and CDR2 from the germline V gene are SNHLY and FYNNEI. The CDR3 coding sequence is TGTGCCAGCTCCGTTCCCTTAATTAATTGGGACGACTATGGCTACACCTTC. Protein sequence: CASSVPLINWDDYGYTF. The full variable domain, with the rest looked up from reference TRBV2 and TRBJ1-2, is EPEVTQTPSHQVTQMGQEVILRCVPISNHLYFYWYRQILGQKVEFLVSFYNNEISEKSEIFDDQFSVERPDGSNFTLKIRSTKLEDSAMYFCASSVPLINWDDYGYTFGSGTRLTVV.

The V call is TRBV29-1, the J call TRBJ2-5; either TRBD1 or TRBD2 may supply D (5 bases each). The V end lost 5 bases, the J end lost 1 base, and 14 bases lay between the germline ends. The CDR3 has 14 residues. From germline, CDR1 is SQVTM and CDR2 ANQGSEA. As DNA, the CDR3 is TGCAGCGTTCCTTTTCAGGGACCCCAAGAGACCCAGTACTTC. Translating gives CSVPFQGPQETQYF.